The 9 T cell receptor beta chains reported below all come from one sample, sequenced in a study of cytomegalovirus exposure and HLA in healthy donors. Use of 60 Vbeta and 13 Jbeta primers characterized the PCR. Measured with immunoSEQ multiplex PCR; TCRdb has only the in-frame clones, and not every one. This sample has about 200,000 clones; around 73% occur once, and the top ten carry just under 3%. Material for sequencing was PBMCs. The receptors shown here come from a woman aged 25 to 45 in good health and CMV-seronegative.

Written as DNA, the CDR3 is TGTGCCAGCAGCGGCCGTGGGGCCGACAACGGGGCTTTCTTT. Protein product: CASSGRGADNGAFF. The chain joins TRBV9 to TRBJ1-1, with TRBD1 as a possible D gene (5 bases). Germline V lookup: CDR1 SGDLS, CDR2 YYNGEE. The CDR3 totals 14 residues. With 3 bases removed from V and 11 bases from J, the gap between germline ends came to 20 bases.

The chain combines TRBV18 with TRBJ2-1; 10 nucleotides align to TRBD2. The CDR3 has 15 amino acids. CDR1 and CDR2 (germline): KGHSH, LQKENI. V lost 4 bases, J lost 10 bases, and 10 bases stayed unmatched. DNA for the CDR3: TGTGCCAGCTCACTAACCAGCGGGAGGGCCTGGGAGCAGTTCTTC. It is translated as CASSLTSGRAWEQFF. The full variable domain, with the rest looked up from reference TRBV18 and TRBJ2-1, is NAGVMQNPRHLVRRRGQEARLRCSPMKGHSHVYWYRQLPEEGLKFMVYLQKENIIDESGMPKERFSAEFPKEGPSILRIQQVVRGDSAAYFCASSLTSGRAWEQFFGPGTRLTVL.

This clone was seen once. The chain couples TRBV27 to TRBJ1-5; D gene ambiguous. CDR1 MNHEY and CDR2 SMNVEV come from the germline V gene (reference sequence). The CDR3 has 16 residues. The V gene lost 4 bases and the J gene lost 0 bases, with 13 bases spanning the gap. DNA of the CDR3: TGTGCCAGCAGTTCGGTTGGAGCTTATAGCAATCAGCCCCAGCATTTT. Its protein product is CASSSVGAYSNQPQHF.

Of note for this clone: Different DNA sequences within this sample yield the same CDR3. This rearrangement joins TRBV6-5 to TRBJ1-2, with TRBD1 matching 8 bases. CDR3 size: 14 residues. In germline, CDR1 is MNHEY, CDR2 SVGAGI. The ends lost 5 bases at V and 2 bases at J; junction bases unmatched: 4. The DNA of the CDR3 is TGTGCCAGCAGTCCGGGACAGGAGAACTATGGCTACACCTTC. Its translation is CASSPGQENYGYTF.

V and J are TRBV4-1 and TRBJ1-4; TRBD1 might be the D (6 bases). Trimming removed 4 bases at V and 5 bases at J, with 14 bases between. The V gene's germline CDR1 is MGHRA and CDR2 YSYEKL. The CDR3 has 15 amino acids. The DNA of the CDR3 is TGCGCCAGCAGCCCACCCAGGGGAGAGAATGAAAAACTGTTTTTT. Protein: CASSPPRGENEKLFF.

This clone appeared once. The CDR3 region is CASSEMGGKAFF. CDR3 sequence (DNA): TGTGCCAGCAGTGAAATGGGGGGGAAAGCTTTCTTT. The chain couples TRBV2 to TRBJ1-1, with TRBD1 as a possible D gene (5 bases). V was pared by 2 bases and J by 9 bases, with 10 bases between. CDR3 length: 12 amino acids. Germline V gene data show CDR1 as SNHLY and CDR2 as FYNNEI.

The CDR3 region has the DNA TGTGCCAGCTCTCCCCGACAGTGGACGAACACCGGGGAGCTGTTTTTT. As protein: CASSPRQWTNTGELFF. V is TRBV18 and J is TRBJ2-2; possible D gene TRBD1, 5 bases. The CDR3 sequence is 16 residues long. Germline V CDR1 and CDR2: KGHSH, LQKENI. With 6 bases removed from V and 0 bases from J, the gap between germline ends came to 14 bases.

The chain links TRBV6-5 to TRBJ2-7; tentatively, D is TRBD2 (5 bases). The germline CDR1 and CDR2 sequences are MNHEY and SVGAGI. This CDR3 has 12 residues. Between the trimmed V and J ends, which lost 2 bases and 9 bases, there was a span of 11 bases. The CDR3 protein is CASSYGSGVQYF. In DNA, the CDR3 is TGTGCCAGCAGTTACGGCTCCGGGGTGCAGTACTTC.

The V and J genes are TRBV15 and TRBJ1-1, with D perhaps matching TRBD1 (5 bases). The CDR3 covers 16 residues. V was trimmed by 0 bases and J by 4 bases, leaving 15 bases between them. Germline V gene lookup returns CDR1 LNHNV and CDR2 YYDKDF (reference sequence). The CDR3 loop is CATSRDLKPGGTEAFF. The CDR3 bases are TGTGCCACCAGCAGAGATCTTAAGCCCGGGGGCACTGAAGCTTTCTTT.